This TCR beta chain appears in the sequencing data of a study of shared clonotypes between healthy human individuals. This CDR3 is built from 14 residues. Germline assignment: CDR1 SGHRS and CDR2 YFSETQ. Trimming removed 4 bases at V and 2 bases at J, with 13 bases between. An assay was performed, and its level was deep. In replicate PCRs of sorted subsets, about 190 ng DNA, approximately 30,000 T cell genomes, was used. Produced via immunoSEQ multiplex PCR; TCRdb's table is partial and in-frame only. Among a few million clones listed, around 94% were seen once. Input material: naive CD4+ T cells sorted from blood. Subset described: CD45RA+ positively selected. This clonotype originated in a man between 18 and 29 years old in good health. This chain connects TRBV5-1 to TRBJ2-7, with D maybe TRBD1 (6 bases). This chain's CDR3 is CASSANRAPYEQYF. In DNA form, the CDR3 reads TGCGCCAGCAGCGCCAACAGGGCTCCCTACGAGCAGTACTTC.